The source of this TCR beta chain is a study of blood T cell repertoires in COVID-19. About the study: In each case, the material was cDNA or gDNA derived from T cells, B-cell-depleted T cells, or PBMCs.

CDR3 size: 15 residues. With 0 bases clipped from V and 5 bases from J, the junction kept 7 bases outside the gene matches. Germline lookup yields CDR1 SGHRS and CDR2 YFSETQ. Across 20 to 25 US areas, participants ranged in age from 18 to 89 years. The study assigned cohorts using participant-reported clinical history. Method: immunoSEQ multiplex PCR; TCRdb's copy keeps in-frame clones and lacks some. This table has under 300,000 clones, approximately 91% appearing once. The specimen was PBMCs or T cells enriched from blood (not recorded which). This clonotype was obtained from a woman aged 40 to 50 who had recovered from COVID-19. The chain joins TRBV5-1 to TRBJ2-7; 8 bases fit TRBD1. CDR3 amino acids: CASSLAGQGANEQYF. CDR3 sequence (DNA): TGCGCCAGCAGCTTGGCCGGGCAGGGGGCCAACGAGCAGTACTTC.